This entry features one TCR beta chain sequence. Its antigen is unknown. A read error is possible here, since a much larger clone lies one base away. This entry belongs to a study of T cells in Graves' hyperthyroidism and ophthalmopathy. Overall study findings and caveats: Most thyroid-expanded clonotypes above 0.001 were also found in blood.

The V gene's germline CDR1 is SGHTA and CDR2 FQGNSA. The CDR3 is 15 residues long. Researchers took RNA transcripts and amplified the TCR beta CDR3 regions from them. TCR CDR3 regions were first amplified by RT-PCR with HTBI primers. TCRdb itself ran the multiplex PCR reads through MiXCR, one entry per CDR3 protein. The sample includes roughly 350,000 distinct CDR3 sequences, more than 12% of them seen just once. This rearrangement joins TRBV7-2 to TRBJ1-4; a possible D gene is TRBD1 (6 bases). The sequence was obtained from a woman in her thirties with Graves' ophthalmopathy. Sample: blood. CDR3 amino acids: CAGSLVGQSNEKLFF. CDR3 in DNA: TGTGCCGGCAGCTTAGTTGGACAGAGTAATGAAAAACTGTTTTTT.